One T cell receptor (beta chain) is described in this entry. Antigen unknown. This specimen comes from a study of glioma-infiltrating T cells after dendritic cell vaccination. As for the study in general: The vaccine used monocyte-derived dendritic cells pulsed overnight with autologous tumor lysate. Three intradermal dendritic cell vaccine injections were given every two weeks. Overall study results and limits: Estimated pretreatment TIL content predicted outcome after dendritic cell vaccination.

From germline, CDR1 is SGHAT and CDR2 FQNNGV. The CDR3 contains 13 residues. V gave up 4 bases and J gave up 2 bases, with 6 bases separating them. Sequencing used immunoSEQ multiplex PCR; TCRdb keeps in-frame clones, though not all of them. Of tens of thousands of clones in the sample, about nine tenths were seen once. Sequencing used blood, obtained before dendritic cell vaccination. This sequence joins TRBV11-2 and TRBJ1-5; TRBD1 might be the D (5 bases). The TCR comes from a human donor with glioblastoma. In DNA, the CDR3 is TGTGCCAGCAGCTCACAGGGCAATCAGCCCCAGCATTTT. This gives the protein CASSSQGNQPQHF.